This paragraph reports one TCR beta chain. Authors' analysis steps: The authors estimated nucleated cell counts from reference gene primer amplification. TCRdb's copy holds only in-frame clones and misses some; the assay was immunoSEQ multiplex PCR. Clonal size and the V and J genes are those of that table, whereas D and trimming came from the DNA. Here the sample spans roughly 240,000 clones, about 82% being singletons. Those enrolled in Seattle joined during active infection and were followed longitudinally afterward. This entry belongs to a study of blood T cell repertoires in COVID-19. Study as a whole: COVID-19 samples, acute and convalescent, were from the United States, Italy and Spain. The cDNA or gDNA used as material had been derived from T cells, B-cell-depleted T cells, or PBMCs.

The CDR3 runs to 15 residues. The germline gives CDR1 MGHRA, CDR2 YSYEKL. Trimming took 4 bases from V and 4 from J; bases not matched to a gene: 5. The V and J genes are TRBV4-1 and TRBJ1-3; 9 bases line up with TRBD1. Sequenced material: peripheral blood. The sequence derives from a woman older than 75 with COVID-19, enrolled during active disease. The CDR3 spells CASSRDGTGGNTIYF. DNA for the CDR3: TGCGCCAGCAGCCGAGACGGGACAGGGGGAAACACCATATATTTT.